What follows is one TCR beta chain and its context. The source of the sample is a study of shared clonotypes between healthy human individuals. This CDR3 contains 14 residues. Trimming removed 5 bases from V and 1 base from J, with 11 bases in between. Germline CDR1 and CDR2: SNHLY and FYNNEI. TCRdb's table, derived via immunoSEQ multiplex PCR, lists solely in-frame clones and lacks some. The profile shows about 1.4 million clones, more than 95% of them singletons. The source material was naive CD4+ T cells sorted from blood. Specified subset: CD45RA+ positively selected. The rearrangement uses TRBV2 and TRBJ2-5; perhaps TRBD2 as D (5 bases). The receptor comes from a man aged 25 to 40 in good health. The CDR3 DNA reads as TGTGCCAGCAGTACGAGCGGAGCCCAAGAGACCCAGTACTTC. It translates to CASSTSGAQETQYF.